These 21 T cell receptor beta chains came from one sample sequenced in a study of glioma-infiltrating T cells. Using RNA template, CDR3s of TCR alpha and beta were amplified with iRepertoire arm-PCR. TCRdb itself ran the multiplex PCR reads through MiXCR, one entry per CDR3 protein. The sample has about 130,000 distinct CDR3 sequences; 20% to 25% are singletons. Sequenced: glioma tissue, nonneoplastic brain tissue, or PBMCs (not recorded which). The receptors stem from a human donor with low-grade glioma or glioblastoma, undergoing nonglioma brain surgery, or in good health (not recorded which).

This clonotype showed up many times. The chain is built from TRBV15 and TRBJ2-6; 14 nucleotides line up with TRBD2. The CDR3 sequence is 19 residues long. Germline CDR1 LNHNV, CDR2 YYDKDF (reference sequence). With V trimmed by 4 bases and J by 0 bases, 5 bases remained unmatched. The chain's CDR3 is CATSNRLAGGPSGANVLTF. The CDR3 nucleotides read TGTGCCACCAGCAATAGACTAGCGGGAGGGCCCTCTGGGGCCAACGTCCTGACTTTC.

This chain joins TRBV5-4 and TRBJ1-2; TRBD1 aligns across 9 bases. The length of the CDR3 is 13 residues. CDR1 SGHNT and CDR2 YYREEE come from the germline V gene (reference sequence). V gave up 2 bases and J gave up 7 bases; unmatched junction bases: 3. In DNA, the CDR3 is TGTGCCAGCAGCTTACAGGGGGCTGGTGGCTACACCTTC. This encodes CASSLQGAGGYTF.

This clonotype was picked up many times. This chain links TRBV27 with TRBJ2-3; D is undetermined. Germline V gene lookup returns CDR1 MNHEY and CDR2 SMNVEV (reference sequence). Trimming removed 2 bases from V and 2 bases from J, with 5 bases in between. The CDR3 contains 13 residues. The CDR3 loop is CASSLIATDTQYF. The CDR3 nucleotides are TGTGCCAGCAGTTTAATAGCCACAGATACGCAGTATTTT.

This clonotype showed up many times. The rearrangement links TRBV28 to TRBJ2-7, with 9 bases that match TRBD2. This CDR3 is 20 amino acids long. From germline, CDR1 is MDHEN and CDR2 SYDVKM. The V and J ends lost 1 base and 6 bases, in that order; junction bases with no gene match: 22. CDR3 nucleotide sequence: TGTGCCAGCAGTTTATTTCGGAAAGGTAGCGGGAGCGATCTGATGGGCGAGCAGTACTTC. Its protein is CASSLFRKGSGSDLMGEQYF. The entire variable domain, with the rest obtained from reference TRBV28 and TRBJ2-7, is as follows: DVKVTQSSRYLVKRTGEKVFLECVQDMDHENMFWYRQDPGLGLRLIYFSYDVKMKEKGDIPEGYSVSREKKERFSLILESASTNQTSMYLCASSLFRKGSGSDLMGEQYFGPGTRLTVT.

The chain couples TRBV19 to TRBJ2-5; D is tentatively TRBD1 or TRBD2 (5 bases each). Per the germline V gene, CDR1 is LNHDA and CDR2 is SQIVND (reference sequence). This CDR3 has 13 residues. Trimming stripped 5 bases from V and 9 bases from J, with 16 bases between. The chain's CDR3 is CASSPGTARAQYF. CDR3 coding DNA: TGTGCCAGTAGTCCCGGGACGGCCCGAGCCCAGTACTTC. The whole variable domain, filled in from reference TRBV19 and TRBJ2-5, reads DGGITQSPKYLFRKEGQNVTLSCEQNLNHDAMYWYRQDPGQGLRLIYYSQIVNDFQKGDIAEGYSVSREKKESFPLTVTSAQKNPTAFYLCASSPGTARAQYFGPGTRLLVL.

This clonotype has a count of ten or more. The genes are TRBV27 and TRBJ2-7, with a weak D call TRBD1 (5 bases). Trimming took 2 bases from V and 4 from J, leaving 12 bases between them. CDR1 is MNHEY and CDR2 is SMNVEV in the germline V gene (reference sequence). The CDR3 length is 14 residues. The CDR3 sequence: CASSLTGSGYEQYF. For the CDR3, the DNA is TGTGCCAGCAGTTTAACAGGCTCCGGTTACGAGCAGTACTTC.

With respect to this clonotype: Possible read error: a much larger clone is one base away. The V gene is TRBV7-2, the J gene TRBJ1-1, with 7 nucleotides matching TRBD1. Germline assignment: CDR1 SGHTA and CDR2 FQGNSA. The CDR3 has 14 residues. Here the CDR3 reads CAGSLAGGDTEAFF. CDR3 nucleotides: TGTGCCGGCAGCTTAGCAGGGGGTGACACTGAAGCTTTCTTT.

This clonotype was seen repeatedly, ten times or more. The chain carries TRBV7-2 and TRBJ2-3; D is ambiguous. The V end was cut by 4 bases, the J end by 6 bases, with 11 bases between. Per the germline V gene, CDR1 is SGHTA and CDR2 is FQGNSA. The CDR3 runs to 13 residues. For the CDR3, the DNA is TGTGCCAGCAGCTCTCAAGTTCCGGATACGCAGTATTTT. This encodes CASSSQVPDTQYF.

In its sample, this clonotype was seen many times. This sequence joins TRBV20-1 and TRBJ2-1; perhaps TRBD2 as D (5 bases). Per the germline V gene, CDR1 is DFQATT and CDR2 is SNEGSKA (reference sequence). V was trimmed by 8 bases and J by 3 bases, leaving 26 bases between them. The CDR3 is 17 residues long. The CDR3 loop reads CSSAVSSNLINYNEQFF. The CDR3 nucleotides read TGCAGTTCGGCGGTGTCTAGCAATCTTATAAACTACAATGAGCAGTTCTTC.

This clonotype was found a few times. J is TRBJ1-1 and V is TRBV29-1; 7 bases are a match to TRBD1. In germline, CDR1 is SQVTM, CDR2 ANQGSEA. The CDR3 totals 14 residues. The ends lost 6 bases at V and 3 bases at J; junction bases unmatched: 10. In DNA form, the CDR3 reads TGCAGCGTCACAGCCCAGGGGGGGGACACTGAAGCTTTCTTT. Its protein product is CSVTAQGGDTEAFF.

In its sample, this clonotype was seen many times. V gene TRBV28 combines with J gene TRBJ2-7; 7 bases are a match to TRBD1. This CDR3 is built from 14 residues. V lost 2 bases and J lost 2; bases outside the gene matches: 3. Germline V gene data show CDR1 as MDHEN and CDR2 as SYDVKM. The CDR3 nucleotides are TGTGCCAGCAGTTTAGTCGGACAGGCCTACGAGCAGTACTTC. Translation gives CASSLVGQAYEQYF.

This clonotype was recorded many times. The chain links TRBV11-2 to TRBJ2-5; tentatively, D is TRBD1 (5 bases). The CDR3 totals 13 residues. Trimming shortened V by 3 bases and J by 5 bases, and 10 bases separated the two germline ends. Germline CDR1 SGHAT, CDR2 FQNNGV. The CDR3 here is CASSFSGLETQYF. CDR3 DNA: TGTGCCAGCAGCTTCTCAGGGCTGGAGACCCAGTACTTC.

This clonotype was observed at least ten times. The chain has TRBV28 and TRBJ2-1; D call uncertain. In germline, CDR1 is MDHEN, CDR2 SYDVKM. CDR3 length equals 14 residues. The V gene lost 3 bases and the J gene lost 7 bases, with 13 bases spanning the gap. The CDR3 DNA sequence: TGTGCCAGCAGTTTCCTTACGTTCGCGAATGAGCAGTTCTTC. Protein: CASSFLTFANEQFF.

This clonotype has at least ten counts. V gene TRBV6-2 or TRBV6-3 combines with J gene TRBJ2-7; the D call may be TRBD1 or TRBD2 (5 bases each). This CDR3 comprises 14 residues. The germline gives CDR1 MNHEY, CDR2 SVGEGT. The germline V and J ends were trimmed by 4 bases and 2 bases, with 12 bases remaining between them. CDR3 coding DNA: TGTGCCAGCAGTTCCGGGACGGTCCCCTACGAGCAGTACTTC. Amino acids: CASSSGTVPYEQYF.

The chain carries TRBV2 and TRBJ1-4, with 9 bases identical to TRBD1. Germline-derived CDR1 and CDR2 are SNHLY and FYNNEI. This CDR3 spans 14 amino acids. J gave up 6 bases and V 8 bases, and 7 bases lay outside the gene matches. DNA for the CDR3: TGTGCCAGCGGAAGGGACAGGGCGGATGAAAAACTGTTTTTT. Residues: CASGRDRADEKLFF.

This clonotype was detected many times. The CDR3 bases are TGCAGTGCGCAGGGGGAGGTTGAAAAACTGTTTTTT. The encoded protein is CSAQGEVEKLFF. The chain is built from TRBV20-1 and TRBJ1-4, with 7 positions matching TRBD1. From germline, CDR1 is DFQATT and CDR2 SNEGSKA (reference sequence). V was pared by 6 bases and J by 7 bases, with 5 bases of the junction left unmatched. CDR3 length: 12 amino acids.

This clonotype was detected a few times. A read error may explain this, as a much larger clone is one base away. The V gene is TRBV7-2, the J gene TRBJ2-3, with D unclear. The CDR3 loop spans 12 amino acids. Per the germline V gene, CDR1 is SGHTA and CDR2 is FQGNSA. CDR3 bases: TGTGCCAGCCGCTTAGGCACAGATACGCAGTATTTT. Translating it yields CASRLGTDTQYF.

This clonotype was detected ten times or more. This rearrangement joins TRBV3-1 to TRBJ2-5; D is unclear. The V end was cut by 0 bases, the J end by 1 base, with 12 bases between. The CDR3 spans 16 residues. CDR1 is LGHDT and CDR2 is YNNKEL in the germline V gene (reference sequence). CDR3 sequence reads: CASSQDVSGGQETQYF. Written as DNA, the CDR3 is TGTGCCAGCAGCCAAGATGTCTCCGGTGGCCAAGAGACCCAGTACTTC.

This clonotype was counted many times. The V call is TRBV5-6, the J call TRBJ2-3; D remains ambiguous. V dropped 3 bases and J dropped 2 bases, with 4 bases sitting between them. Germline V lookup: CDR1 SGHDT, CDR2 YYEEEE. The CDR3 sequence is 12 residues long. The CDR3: CASSYYTDTQYF. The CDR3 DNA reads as TGTGCCAGCAGCTACTACACAGATACGCAGTATTTT.

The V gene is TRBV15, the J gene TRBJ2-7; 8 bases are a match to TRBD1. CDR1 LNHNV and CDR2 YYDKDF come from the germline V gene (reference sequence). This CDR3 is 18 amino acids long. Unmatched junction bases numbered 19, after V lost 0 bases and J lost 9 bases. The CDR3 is CATSRDSNTGTGVQMQYF. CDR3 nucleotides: TGTGCCACCAGCAGAGATTCGAACACAGGGACAGGAGTCCAGATGCAGTACTTC.

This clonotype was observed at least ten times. For the CDR3, the DNA is TGTGCCAGCAGTCTCGAGGGACCGAACTCTGGAAACACCATATATTTT. This codes for CASSLEGPNSGNTIYF. The chain has TRBV6-1 and TRBJ1-3, with D possibly TRBD1 on 5 matching bases. CDR3 length: 16 amino acids. The ends were cut back, 5 bases at V and 0 bases at J, with 14 bases in the middle. Germline CDR1 reads MNHNS; CDR2 reads SASEGT.